The T cell receptor (beta chain) described here comes from a study of blood T cell repertoires in COVID-19. Only in-frame clones appear in the TCRdb table, and some are missing; sequencing was by immunoSEQ multiplex PCR. This table holds around 78,000 clones, around 89% found once. CDR3 length equals 14 residues. The germline V gene encodes CDR1 MNHEY and CDR2 SVGAGI. Trimming shortened V by 7 bases and J by 10 bases, and 17 bases separated the two germline ends. Participant reports of clinical history set cohort assignment. The gene calls are TRBV6-5 and TRBJ1-6, with D possibly matching TRBD1 (6 bases). The receptor was isolated from a woman aged 50 to 60 with acute COVID-19. Sequenced sample: PBMCs or T cells enriched from blood (not recorded which). DNA of the CDR3: TGTGCCAGCACCTCGAGGGGGGGCGGGTCACCCCTCCACTTT. Translating gives CASTSRGGGSPLHF.